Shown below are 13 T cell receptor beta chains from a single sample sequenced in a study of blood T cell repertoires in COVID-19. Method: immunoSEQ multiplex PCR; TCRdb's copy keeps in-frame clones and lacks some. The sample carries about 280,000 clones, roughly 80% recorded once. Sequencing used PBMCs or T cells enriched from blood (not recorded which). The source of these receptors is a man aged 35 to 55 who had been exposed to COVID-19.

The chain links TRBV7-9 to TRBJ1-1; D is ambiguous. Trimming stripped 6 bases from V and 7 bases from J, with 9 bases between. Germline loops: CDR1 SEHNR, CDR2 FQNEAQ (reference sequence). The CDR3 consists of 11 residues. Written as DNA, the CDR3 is TGTGCCAGCAGGCTCGAGATTGAAGCTTTCTTT. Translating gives CASRLEIEAFF.

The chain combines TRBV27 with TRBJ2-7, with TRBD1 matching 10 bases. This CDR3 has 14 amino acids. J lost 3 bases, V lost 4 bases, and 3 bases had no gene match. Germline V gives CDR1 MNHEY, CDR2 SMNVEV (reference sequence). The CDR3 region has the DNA TGTGCCAGCAGTTCGCGGGACAGGGGCTACGAGCAGTACTTC. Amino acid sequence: CASSSRDRGYEQYF.

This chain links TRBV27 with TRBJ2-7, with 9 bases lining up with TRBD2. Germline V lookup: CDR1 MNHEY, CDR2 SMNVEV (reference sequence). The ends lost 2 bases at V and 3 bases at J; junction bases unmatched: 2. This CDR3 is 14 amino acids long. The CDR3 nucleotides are TGTGCCAGCAGTTTACAGCGGGAGGTCTACGAGCAGTACTTC. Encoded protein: CASSLQREVYEQYF.

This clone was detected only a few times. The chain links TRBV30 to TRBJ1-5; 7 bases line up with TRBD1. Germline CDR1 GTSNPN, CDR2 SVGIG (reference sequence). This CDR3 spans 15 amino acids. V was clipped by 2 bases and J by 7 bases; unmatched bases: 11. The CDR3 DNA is TGTGCCTGGAGTCCCCTCGACAGGGTAGCCCAGCCCCAGCATTTT. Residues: CAWSPLDRVAQPQHF.

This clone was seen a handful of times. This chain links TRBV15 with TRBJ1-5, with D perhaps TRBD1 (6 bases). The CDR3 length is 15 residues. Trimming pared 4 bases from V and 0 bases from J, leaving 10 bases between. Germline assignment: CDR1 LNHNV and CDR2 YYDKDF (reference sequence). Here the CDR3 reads CATSIGTLSNQPQHF. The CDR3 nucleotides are TGTGCCACCAGCATAGGGACACTTAGCAATCAGCCCCAGCATTTT.

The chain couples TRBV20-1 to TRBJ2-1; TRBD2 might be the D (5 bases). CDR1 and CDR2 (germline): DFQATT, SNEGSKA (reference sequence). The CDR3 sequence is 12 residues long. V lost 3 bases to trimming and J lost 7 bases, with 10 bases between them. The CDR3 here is CSASMWENEQFF. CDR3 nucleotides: TGCAGTGCTAGTATGTGGGAGAATGAGCAGTTCTTC.

Here the CDR3 DNA reads TGTGCCAGCAGCCCTGAACAGGCAACCTACGAGCAGTACTTC. Translated: CASSPEQATYEQYF. The chain carries TRBV4-2 and TRBJ2-7, with D perhaps matching TRBD1 (5 bases). Germline V lookup: CDR1 LGHNA, CDR2 YNFKEQ. The CDR3 totals 14 residues. Trimming shortened V by 4 bases and J by 2 bases, and 12 bases separated the two germline ends.

As DNA, the CDR3 is TGTGCCAGCGGGGGGGCGTACAGCTACACCTTC. It codes for CASGGAYSYTF. This chain joins TRBV9 and TRBJ1-2; a weak D match, TRBD1 (6 bases). V dropped 7 bases and J dropped 9 bases, with 13 bases sitting between them. The CDR3 loop spans 11 amino acids. Germline loops: CDR1 SGDLS, CDR2 YYNGEE.

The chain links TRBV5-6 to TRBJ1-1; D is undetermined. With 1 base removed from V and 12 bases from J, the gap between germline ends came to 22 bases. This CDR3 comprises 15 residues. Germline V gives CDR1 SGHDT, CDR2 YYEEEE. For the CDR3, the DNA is TGTGCCAGCAGCTTGCGCGGCAGCACCACCGTTCGTCCTTTCTTT. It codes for CASSLRGSTTVRPFF.

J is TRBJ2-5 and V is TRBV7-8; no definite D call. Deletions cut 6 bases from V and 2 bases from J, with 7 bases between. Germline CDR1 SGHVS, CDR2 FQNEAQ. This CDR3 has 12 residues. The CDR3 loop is CASRDTQETQYF. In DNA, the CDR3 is TGTGCCAGCAGAGACACGCAAGAGACCCAGTACTTC.

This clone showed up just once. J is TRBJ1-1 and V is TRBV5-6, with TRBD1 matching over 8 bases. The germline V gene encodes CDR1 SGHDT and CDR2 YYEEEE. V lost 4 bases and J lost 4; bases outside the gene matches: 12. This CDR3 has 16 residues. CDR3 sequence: CASSQGALGVGTEAFF. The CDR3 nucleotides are TGTGCCAGCAGCCAGGGGGCGCTGGGCGTAGGCACTGAAGCTTTCTTT.

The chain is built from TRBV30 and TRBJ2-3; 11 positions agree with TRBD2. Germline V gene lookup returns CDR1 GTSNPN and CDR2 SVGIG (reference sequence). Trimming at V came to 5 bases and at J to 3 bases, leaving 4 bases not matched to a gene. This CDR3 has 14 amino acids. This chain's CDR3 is CAWVLAGGTDTQYF. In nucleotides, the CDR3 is TGTGCCTGGGTCTTAGCGGGAGGGACAGATACGCAGTATTTT.

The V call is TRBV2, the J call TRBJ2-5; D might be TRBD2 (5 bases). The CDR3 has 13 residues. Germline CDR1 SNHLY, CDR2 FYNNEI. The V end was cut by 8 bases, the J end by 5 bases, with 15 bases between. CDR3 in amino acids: CASFPPLGETQYF. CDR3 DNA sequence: TGTGCCAGCTTTCCCCCACTAGGCGAGACCCAGTACTTC. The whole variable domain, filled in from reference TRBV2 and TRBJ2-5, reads EPEVTQTPSHQVTQMGQEVILRCVPISNHLYFYWYRQILGQKVEFLVSFYNNEISEKSEIFDDQFSVERPDGSNFTLKIRSTKLEDSAMYFCASFPPLGETQYFGPGTRLLVL.